These T cell receptor beta chains were read from a single sample in a study of blood T cells in healthy people across ages. TCRdb analysed the 5' RACE reads with MiXCR anew, one entry per CDR3 protein. The data contain hundreds of thousands of distinct CDR3 sequences, 49% of them seen just once; the ten biggest clones take up around a third. The source material was blood. The receptors shown here come from a woman aged 55-69 years in good health. Each CDR3 is given with its conserved first and last residue. Fields, in order: clone size, D gene, V gene, J gene, CDR3 DNA, CDR3 protein. D genes are given only for firm matches. Size tells how often a clone was seen (once, few, many) or the class of an expanded clone, and some rows leave it out.

clone_size: NA
d_call: TRBD1
v_call: TRBV6-6
j_call: TRBJ1-2
cdr3_nt: TGTGCCAGCAGTTACCTTGACAGGGTCTATGGCTACACCTTC
cdr3_aa: CASSYLDRVYGYTF

clone_size: NA
d_call: NA
v_call: TRBV12-3/TRBV12-4
j_call: TRBJ1-1
cdr3_nt: TGTGCCAGCAGTCCCGCCTCTGAAGCTTTCTTT
cdr3_aa: CASSPASEAFF

clone_size: few
d_call: TRBD2
v_call: TRBV7-2
j_call: TRBJ2-3
cdr3_nt: TGTGCCAGCAGCCTCCTGGGACTACAACACGATACGCAGTATTTT
cdr3_aa: CASSLLGLQHDTQYF

clone_size: NA
d_call: NA
v_call: TRBV20-1
j_call: TRBJ2-7
cdr3_nt: TGCAGTGCTAGTCCCCTTTGGGTAACCTACGAGCAGTACTTC
cdr3_aa: CSASPLWVTYEQYF

clone_size: NA
d_call: NA
v_call: TRBV29-1
j_call: TRBJ2-7
cdr3_nt: TGCAGCGTTACTGCGGAAAGCTACAATGAGCAGTACTTC
cdr3_aa: CSVTAESYNEQYF

clone_size: NA
d_call: NA
v_call: TRBV20-1
j_call: TRBJ2-7
cdr3_nt: TGCAGTGCAGAGCCCCAGGGGGGAGGTTACGAGCAGTACTTC
cdr3_aa: CSAEPQGGGYEQYF

clone_size: NA
d_call: TRBD2
v_call: TRBV20-1
j_call: TRBJ2-1
cdr3_nt: TGCAGTGCTAGGCGGGCTAGCGGGGGGGGGTTGAAGTGGAATGAGCAGTTCTTC
cdr3_aa: CSARRASGGGLKWNEQFF

clone_size: NA
d_call: TRBD2
v_call: TRBV7-7
j_call: TRBJ2-2
cdr3_nt: TGTGCCAGCAGCTTACGCGGGAGTAGGTCCGCCGGGGAGCTGTTTTTT
cdr3_aa: CASSLRGSRSAGELFF

clone_size: NA
d_call: TRBD2
v_call: TRBV5-1
j_call: TRBJ2-1
cdr3_nt: TGCGCCAGCAGCTCTGGACTAGCGGCCACCTACAATGAGCAGTTCTTC
cdr3_aa: CASSSGLAATYNEQFF

clone_size: NA
d_call: TRBD1
v_call: TRBV7-2
j_call: TRBJ1-2
cdr3_nt: TGTGCCAGCAGCTTAGAACCCCACAGGGGGAGATATGGCTACACCTTC
cdr3_aa: CASSLEPHRGRYGYTF

clone_size: NA
d_call: NA
v_call: TRBV5-1
j_call: TRBJ2-7
cdr3_nt: TGCGCCAGCAGCTTAGGGGACACCTCCTACGAGCAGTACTTC
cdr3_aa: CASSLGDTSYEQYF

clone_size: few
d_call: TRBD1
v_call: TRBV29-1
j_call: TRBJ2-5
cdr3_nt: TGCAGCGTGGGGGACAGGGGGTGTTCCCAGTACTTC
cdr3_aa: CSVGDRGCSQYF

clone_size: NA
d_call: NA
v_call: TRBV2
j_call: TRBJ2-4
cdr3_nt: TGTGCCAGCAGTGAGGAGGATCGCAAAAACATTCAGTACTTC
cdr3_aa: CASSEEDRKNIQYF

clone_size: NA
d_call: NA
v_call: TRBV5-6
j_call: TRBJ2-7
cdr3_nt: TGTCCCAGCAGCCCTGAATGGACAGAAGAGTACGAGCAGTACTTC
cdr3_aa: CPSSPEWTEEYEQYF

clone_size: NA
d_call: TRBD2
v_call: TRBV5-1
j_call: TRBJ2-7
cdr3_nt: TGCGCCAGCAGGGTCAGCGGGACCTCCTACGAGCAGTACTTC
cdr3_aa: CASRVSGTSYEQYF

clone_size: NA
d_call: NA
v_call: TRBV18
j_call: TRBJ1-1
cdr3_nt: TGTGCCAGCTCACCACCCCGGACAGCGGGTGAAGCTTTCTTT
cdr3_aa: CASSPPRTAGEAFF

clone_size: NA
d_call: TRBD1
v_call: TRBV6-2/TRBV6-3
j_call: TRBJ2-3
cdr3_nt: TGTGCCAGCAGTTTCATCTGGGACAGGGAGGGAGATACGCAGTATTTT
cdr3_aa: CASSFIWDREGDTQYF

clone_size: few
d_call: NA
v_call: TRBV29-1
j_call: TRBJ1-6
cdr3_nt: TGCAGCGTCCGGAGTTCCGGCGGACCCCTCCACTTT
cdr3_aa: CSVRSSGGPLHF

clone_size: few
d_call: TRBD2
v_call: TRBV25-1
j_call: TRBJ2-3
cdr3_nt: TGTGCCAGCAGTGAAATGAATTGGCGGGAGTCGGCAGATACGCAGTATTTT
cdr3_aa: CASSEMNWRESADTQYF

clone_size: many
d_call: TRBD2
v_call: TRBV20-1
j_call: TRBJ2-3
cdr3_nt: TGCAGTGCTACGTTACCCGGGACTAGGGATACGCAGTATTTT
cdr3_aa: CSATLPGTRDTQYF

clone_size: NA
d_call: NA
v_call: TRBV7-3
j_call: TRBJ2-3
cdr3_nt: TGTGCCAACAGCTTAGACGGGAGAAAGGCTGATACGCAGTATTTT
cdr3_aa: CANSLDGRKADTQYF

clone_size: once
d_call: TRBD2
v_call: TRBV20-1
j_call: TRBJ2-1
cdr3_nt: TGCAGTGCTTTCACGACTAGCGGGAGATTCGATGAGCAGTTCTTC
cdr3_aa: CSAFTTSGRFDEQFF

clone_size: NA
d_call: NA
v_call: TRBV10-3
j_call: TRBJ2-7
cdr3_nt: TGTGCCATCAGTGAGGGACAAACCTACGAGCAGTACTTC
cdr3_aa: CAISEGQTYEQYF

clone_size: NA
d_call: TRBD2
v_call: TRBV7-2
j_call: TRBJ2-5
cdr3_nt: TGTGCCAGCAGCGGAGCGGGAATTCAAACGGAGACCCAGTACTTC
cdr3_aa: CASSGAGIQTETQYF

clone_size: NA
d_call: TRBD2
v_call: TRBV7-2
j_call: TRBJ2-3
cdr3_nt: TGTGCCAGCAGCCCACGACTAGCGGGAGAGGGAAGAGATACGCAGTATTTT
cdr3_aa: CASSPRLAGEGRDTQYF

clone_size: few
d_call: NA
v_call: TRBV5-1
j_call: TRBJ2-1
cdr3_nt: TGCGCCAGCAGGAGTGACGGGACTCTATACAATGAGCAGTTCTTC
cdr3_aa: CASRSDGTLYNEQFF

clone_size: NA
d_call: NA
v_call: TRBV4-1
j_call: TRBJ2-7
cdr3_nt: TGCGCCAGCAGCCAAAAAGCACCCCGGGACACCGGCTCCTACGAGCAGTACTTC
cdr3_aa: CASSQKAPRDTGSYEQYF

clone_size: NA
d_call: TRBD2
v_call: TRBV12-3/TRBV12-4
j_call: TRBJ2-4
cdr3_nt: TGTGCCAGCAGTCGGCTTTTAGCGGGAGTGAGAAACATTCAGTACTTC
cdr3_aa: CASSRLLAGVRNIQYF

clone_size: few
d_call: TRBD1
v_call: TRBV29-1
j_call: TRBJ2-7
cdr3_nt: TGCAGCGTTGATACTAGGACAGGCCTTAACGAGCAGTACTTC
cdr3_aa: CSVDTRTGLNEQYF

clone_size: NA
d_call: NA
v_call: TRBV4-2
j_call: TRBJ1-1
cdr3_nt: TGTGCCAGCAGCCAAGGGATAGGTGACCGGAACACTGAAGCTTTCTTT
cdr3_aa: CASSQGIGDRNTEAFF

clone_size: NA
d_call: NA
v_call: TRBV9
j_call: TRBJ2-2
cdr3_nt: TGTGCCAGCAGCGTAGCTTCAGGGTCGGGCACCGGGGAGCTGTTTTTT
cdr3_aa: CASSVASGSGTGELFF

clone_size: few
d_call: NA
v_call: TRBV12-3/TRBV12-4
j_call: TRBJ2-1
cdr3_nt: TGTGCCAGCAGTTTAGGGGGGGCTACCCTGAATGAGCAGTTCTTC
cdr3_aa: CASSLGGATLNEQFF

clone_size: NA
d_call: NA
v_call: TRBV3-1
j_call: TRBJ2-2
cdr3_nt: TGTGCCAGCAGACCCGACAGGATAGGCCCCGGGGAGCTGTTTTTT
cdr3_aa: CASRPDRIGPGELFF

clone_size: few
d_call: NA
v_call: TRBV29-1
j_call: TRBJ2-1
cdr3_nt: TGCAGCGTTGAAGATCGTTTCACAGGGGGGGGTAATGAGCAGTTCTTC
cdr3_aa: CSVEDRFTGGGNEQFF

clone_size: once
d_call: NA
v_call: TRBV18
j_call: TRBJ1-1
cdr3_nt: TGTGCCAGCTCACCACGGTCGGGGGGAGGGAACACTGAAGCTTTCTTT
cdr3_aa: CASSPRSGGGNTEAFF

clone_size: many
d_call: NA
v_call: TRBV4-3
j_call: TRBJ2-7
cdr3_nt: TGCGCCAGCAGCCAAGATAGGGCCTTGGGGCAGTACTTC
cdr3_aa: CASSQDRALGQYF

clone_size: NA
d_call: TRBD1
v_call: TRBV2
j_call: TRBJ2-7
cdr3_nt: TGTGCCAGCGGGGACAGGGGGCTGAACGAGCAGTACTTC
cdr3_aa: CASGDRGLNEQYF

clone_size: few
d_call: NA
v_call: TRBV5-1
j_call: TRBJ1-4
cdr3_nt: TGCGCCAGCAGCGGATCCGGGACGGTTGAAAAACTGTTTTTT
cdr3_aa: CASSGSGTVEKLFF

clone_size: NA
d_call: NA
v_call: TRBV5-1
j_call: TRBJ1-1
cdr3_nt: TGCGCCAGCAGCCTCCCAGGTGGAGAGAAAGCTTTCTTT
cdr3_aa: CASSLPGGEKAFF

clone_size: NA
d_call: NA
v_call: TRBV20-1
j_call: TRBJ1-2
cdr3_nt: TGCAGTGCTAGACCCTACGGACAGTCTAGTGGCTACACCTTC
cdr3_aa: CSARPYGQSSGYTF

clone_size: NA
d_call: TRBD2
v_call: TRBV20-1
j_call: TRBJ2-1
cdr3_nt: TGCAGTGCTCCGGAGCCGGGACTAGCGGGGATGTACAATGAGCAGTTCTTC
cdr3_aa: CSAPEPGLAGMYNEQFF

clone_size: NA
d_call: TRBD2
v_call: TRBV4-2
j_call: TRBJ2-1
cdr3_nt: TGTGCCAGCAGCCGGAGTTTAGCGGGAGCTCTTTTAGGGGAGCAGTTCTTC
cdr3_aa: CASSRSLAGALLGEQFF

clone_size: NA
d_call: TRBD2
v_call: TRBV7-3
j_call: TRBJ2-3
cdr3_nt: TGTGCCAGCAGCTTAATGGGATCTAGCGGGATATTAGATACGCAGTATTTT
cdr3_aa: CASSLMGSSGILDTQYF

clone_size: NA
d_call: NA
v_call: TRBV27
j_call: TRBJ2-1
cdr3_nt: TGTGCCAGCAGTTTGTCGGGGTCGGGATTCACTGAGCAGTTCTTC
cdr3_aa: CASSLSGSGFTEQFF

clone_size: few
d_call: NA
v_call: TRBV7-2
j_call: TRBJ1-6
cdr3_nt: TGTGCCAGCAGCCCCTCGGGGGGCGAACCCCTCCACTTT
cdr3_aa: CASSPSGGEPLHF

clone_size: NA
d_call: NA
v_call: TRBV29-1
j_call: TRBJ2-1
cdr3_nt: TGCAGCGTATCAAATTCCAGGAGCAGTGAGCAGTTCTTC
cdr3_aa: CSVSNSRSSEQFF

clone_size: once
d_call: TRBD2
v_call: TRBV27
j_call: TRBJ2-7
cdr3_nt: TGTGCCAGCAGTTTATCGAGCGGGGCGGTCTACGAGCAGTACTTC
cdr3_aa: CASSLSSGAVYEQYF

clone_size: NA
d_call: NA
v_call: TRBV4-1
j_call: TRBJ2-1
cdr3_nt: TGCGCCAGCAGCCGGGCTAGCGCGCAAAACAATGAGCAGTTCTTC
cdr3_aa: CASSRASAQNNEQFF

clone_size: NA
d_call: NA
v_call: TRBV7-8
j_call: TRBJ2-4
cdr3_nt: TGTGCCAGCAGCTTAAGCCACCAAGGTGCTCAGCTAGCCAAAAACATTCAGTACTTC
cdr3_aa: CASSLSHQGAQLAKNIQYF

clone_size: NA
d_call: NA
v_call: TRBV7-9
j_call: TRBJ2-7
cdr3_nt: TGTGCCAGCAGCTTAGCAGGGTATAGCTCCTACGAGCAGTACTTC
cdr3_aa: CASSLAGYSSYEQYF

clone_size: NA
d_call: NA
v_call: TRBV7-3
j_call: TRBJ2-5
cdr3_nt: TGTGCCAGCAGCCCCCGGTCTTGGGGGGTGAGGGACTCGGAAGCCCAGTACTTC
cdr3_aa: CASSPRSWGVRDSEAQYF

clone_size: once
d_call: TRBD1
v_call: TRBV28
j_call: TRBJ1-4
cdr3_nt: TGTGCCAGCAGTTTGATTGGCTCCAGAGGGGGCGAAAAACTGTTTTTT
cdr3_aa: CASSLIGSRGGEKLFF

clone_size: NA
d_call: NA
v_call: TRBV7-2
j_call: TRBJ2-1
cdr3_nt: TGTGCCAGCAGCTTAAGTCAGAACTCCTACAATGAGCAGTTCTTC
cdr3_aa: CASSLSQNSYNEQFF